The 19 T cell receptor beta chains listed next were all sequenced from one sample in a study of T cells after yellow fever vaccination. One entry per CDR3 protein, called by TCRdb with MiXCR from the 5' RACE reads. The sample consists of 250,000 to 400,000 distinct CDR3 sequences, 4% to 5.5% of them appearing once. The material sequenced was PBMCs, taken 15 days after the yellow fever booster vaccination. The source of these receptors is a man aged 18 to 30 who received the YFV17D yellow fever vaccine.

The chain is built from TRBV18 and TRBJ1-1, with TRBD1 matching 12 bases. The germline V gene encodes CDR1 KGHSH and CDR2 LQKENI. This CDR3 has 15 residues. J was trimmed by 5 bases and V by 3 bases; bases with no gene match: 4. CDR3 residues: CASSPGQGAWTEAFF. In DNA, the CDR3 is TGTGCCAGCTCACCGGGACAGGGGGCTTGGACTGAAGCTTTCTTT.

For the CDR3, the DNA is TGTGCCAGCAGCGGAGGGGGTGTCACTAATGAAAAACTGTTTTTT. This gives the protein CASSGGGVTNEKLFF. This chain links TRBV12-3 or TRBV12-4 with TRBJ1-4; D is perhaps TRBD1 (6 bases). V was shortened by 6 bases and J by 2 bases, with 13 bases between the two germline ends. The CDR3 runs to 15 residues.

J is TRBJ1-1 and V is TRBV6-2 or TRBV6-3; 7 nucleotides agree with TRBD1. The CDR3 consists of 15 residues. Germline values: CDR1 MNHEY, CDR2 SVGEGT. The V segment lost 7 bases and the J segment 3 bases; nucleotides outside the gene matches: 11. CDR3: CASIPRDRPYTEAFF. The CDR3 DNA sequence: TGTGCCAGCATCCCCCGGGACAGACCTTACACTGAAGCTTTCTTT.

This clonotype was found many times. The chain couples TRBV5-1 to TRBJ2-5; no clear D. Germline CDR1 is SGHRS and CDR2 is YFSETQ. With 2 bases removed from V and 5 bases from J, the gap between germline ends came to 7 bases. The CDR3 sequence is 12 residues long. CDR3 in DNA: TGCGCCAGCAGCTTCTACGGGGAGACCCAGTACTTC. Its protein product is CASSFYGETQYF.

The chain carries TRBV7-9 and TRBJ2-6, with a possible D match to TRBD2 (6 bases). Trimming took 3 bases from V and 2 from J, leaving 11 bases between them. From germline, CDR1 is SEHNR and CDR2 FQNEAQ (reference sequence). There are 16 residues in the CDR3. The CDR3 sequence is CASSFFGGAGANVLTF. CDR3 sequence (DNA): TGTGCCAGCAGCTTTTTCGGAGGGGCTGGGGCCAACGTCCTGACTTTC.

This chain uses TRBV29-1 with TRBJ1-1, with a weak D call TRBD1 (5 bases). Germline CDR1 SQVTM, CDR2 ANQGSEA. CDR3 length equals 13 residues. Trimming took 4 bases from V and 5 from J, leaving 14 bases between them. The CDR3 spells CSVVSQGETEAFF. CDR3 nucleotide sequence: TGCAGCGTTGTGAGTCAGGGAGAAACTGAAGCTTTCTTT.

This clonotype was detected only a few times. The chain is built from TRBV7-9 and TRBJ1-5, with D unresolved. V was shortened by 5 bases and J by 7 bases, with 12 bases between the two germline ends. The germline CDR1 and CDR2 sequences are SEHNR and FQNEAQ (reference sequence). The CDR3 consists of 13 residues. This CDR3 is CASSTVGGQPQHF. The CDR3, as DNA: TGTGCCAGCAGCACGGTGGGAGGGCAGCCCCAGCATTTT.

The V gene is TRBV6-4, the J gene TRBJ2-5, with a possible D match to TRBD2 (7 bases). Germline CDR1 MRHNA, CDR2 SNTAGT. The ends were cut back, 4 bases at V and 5 bases at J, with 20 bases in the middle. The CDR3 runs 16 residues. The CDR3 DNA sequence: TGTGCCAGCAGTGTCTCAAATCGGGGGGCTCGGGAGACCCAGTACTTC. Protein: CASSVSNRGARETQYF.

The chain has TRBV6-6 and TRBJ1-5; unclear D gene. Germline-derived CDR1 and CDR2 are MNHNY and SVGAGI (reference sequence). The CDR3 contains 13 residues. V was pared by 4 bases and J by 1 base, with 5 bases between. The CDR3 sequence is CASSSHSNQPQHF. The CDR3, as DNA: TGTGCCAGCAGTTCTCACAGCAATCAGCCCCAGCATTTT.

This clonotype has ten or more counts. The CDR3 loop reads CASSFPVTETQYF. CDR3 DNA: TGTGCCAGCAGCTTCCCGGTAACAGAGACCCAGTACTTC. V usage is TRBV7-2 and J usage is TRBJ2-5, with no clear D. The CDR3 extends over 13 amino acids. V shed 3 bases and J shed 4 bases, with 9 bases lying between them. The germline gives CDR1 SGHTA, CDR2 FQGNSA.

This clonotype was seen many times. This chain uses TRBV20-1 with TRBJ1-1; D call uncertain. The CDR3 length is 14 residues. Trimming cost V 2 bases and J 1 base, with 11 bases left between them. Germline V gives CDR1 DFQATT, CDR2 SNEGSKA (reference sequence). The CDR3 loop reads CSARFSTGNTEAFF. Written as DNA, the CDR3 is TGCAGTGCTAGATTCTCGACTGGGAACACTGAAGCTTTCTTT.

This clonotype was seen repeatedly, ten times or more. The chain combines TRBV4-1 with TRBJ1-2, with D unclear. This CDR3 is built from 16 residues. Germline values: CDR1 MGHRA, CDR2 YSYEKL. Trimming removed 1 base from V and 4 bases from J, with 16 bases in between. The CDR3 DNA reads as TGCGCCAGCAGCCAAGCAGAGTCAGCCCGGAGCTATGGCTACACCTTC. Residues: CASSQAESARSYGYTF.

J is TRBJ2-7 and V is TRBV11-2; TRBD2 aligns across 7 bases. This CDR3 has 19 amino acids. With V trimmed by 3 bases and J by 1 base, 18 bases remained unmatched. CDR1 is SGHAT and CDR2 is FQNNGV in the germline V gene. The CDR3 region has the DNA TGTGCCAGCAGCTTGACCAACCACTTCGACAGCGGGGTTTCCTACGAGCAGTACGTC. This encodes CASSLTNHFDSGVSYEQYV.

This clonotype was seen ten or more times. The rearrangement uses TRBV4-1 and TRBJ2-2, with no clear D. There are 15 residues in the CDR3. V lost 0 bases, J lost 3 bases, and 8 bases lay in between. The germline CDR1 and CDR2 sequences are MGHRA and YSYEKL. CDR3 protein: CASSQDGVDTGELFF. CDR3 in DNA: TGCGCCAGCAGCCAAGATGGGGTGGACACCGGGGAGCTGTTTTTT.

As DNA, the CDR3 is TGTGCCAGCAGCGTAGAGGGCACACAAGAGACCCAGTACTTC. This encodes CASSVEGTQETQYF. The rearrangement joins TRBV9 to TRBJ2-5; the D is unclear. The CDR3 is made up of 14 amino acids. Germline CDR1 and CDR2: SGDLS and YYNGEE. Trimming took 0 bases from V and 2 from J, leaving 8 bases between them.

This clonotype was detected only a few times. The genes are TRBV6-5 and TRBJ1-5; D remains ambiguous. Germline V gene lookup returns CDR1 MNHEY and CDR2 SVGAGI. The CDR3 is 14 amino acids. The germline V and J ends were trimmed by 6 bases and 0 bases, with 9 bases remaining between them. CDR3 sequence reads: CASSPTTSNQPQHF. For the CDR3, the DNA is TGTGCCAGCAGCCCGACAACTAGCAATCAGCCCCAGCATTTT.

The CDR3 protein is CASSSRTALTGELFF. The CDR3 DNA follows: TGTGCCAGCAGCTCCCGGACAGCTTTGACCGGGGAGCTGTTTTTT. The chain links TRBV7-6 to TRBJ2-2, with a possible D match to TRBD1 (6 bases). The V and J ends lost 4 bases and 5 bases respectively, with 14 bases between them. Germline CDR1 and CDR2: SGHVS and FNYEAQ. The CDR3 is 15 residues long.

In its sample, this clonotype was seen many times. The chain carries TRBV5-1 and TRBJ1-2; 7 nucleotides agree with TRBD1. The V gene's germline CDR1 is SGHRS and CDR2 YFSETQ. The CDR3 has 16 residues. V lost 0 bases and J lost 6; bases outside the gene matches: 11. The CDR3: CASSLGPGQIMDGYTF. For the CDR3, the DNA is TGCGCCAGCAGCTTGGGACCGGGACAGATAATGGATGGCTACACCTTC. Filled out from reference TRBV5-1 and TRBJ1-2, the complete variable domain reads KAGVTQTPRYLIKTRGQQVTLSCSPISGHRSVSWYQQTPGQGLQFLFEYFSETQRNKGNFPGRFSGRQFSNSRSEMNVSTLELGDSALYLCASSLGPGQIMDGYTFGSGTRLTVV.

This chain links TRBV12-3 or TRBV12-4 with TRBJ1-3; a possible D gene is TRBD1 (5 bases). The length of the CDR3 is 14 residues. Trimming removed 4 bases from V and 0 bases from J, with 7 bases in between. The CDR3 nucleotides are TGTGCCAGCAGTTACAGGAGCTCTGGAAACACCATATATTTT. Amino acid sequence: CASSYRSSGNTIYF.